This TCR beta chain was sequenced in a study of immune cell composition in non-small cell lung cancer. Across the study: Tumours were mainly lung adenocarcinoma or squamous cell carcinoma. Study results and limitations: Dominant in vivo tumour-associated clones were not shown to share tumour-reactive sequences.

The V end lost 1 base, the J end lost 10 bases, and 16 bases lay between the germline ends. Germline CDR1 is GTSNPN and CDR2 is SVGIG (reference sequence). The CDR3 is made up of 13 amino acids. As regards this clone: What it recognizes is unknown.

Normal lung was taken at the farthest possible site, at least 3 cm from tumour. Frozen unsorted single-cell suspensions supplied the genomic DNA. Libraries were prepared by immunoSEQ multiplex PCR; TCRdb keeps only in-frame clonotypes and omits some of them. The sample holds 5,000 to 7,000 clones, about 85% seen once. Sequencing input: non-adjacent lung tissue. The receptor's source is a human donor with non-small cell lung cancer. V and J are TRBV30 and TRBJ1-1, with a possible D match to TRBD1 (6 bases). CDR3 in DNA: TGTGCCTGGAGTGGGAGTGGGGGCGCAGGAGCTTTCTTT. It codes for CAWSGSGGAGAFF.